The 27 T cell receptor beta chains given below trace back to one sample, sequenced in a study of beta chain features in type 1 diabetes. Which antigens these TCRs recognize remains unknown. Expressed TCRB transcripts were sequenced, since all the RNA that had been isolated was reverse transcribed. Produced via immunoSEQ multiplex PCR; TCRdb's table is partial and in-frame only. The data hold approximately 360,000 clones, with roughly 12% observed a single time. Notes on the study in general: A moderate, significant TCRB CDR3 shortening appeared in type 1 diabetes across four CD4+ subsets.

The sequenced material came from naive CD4+ T cells from blood. The receptor source for this set is a young woman with type 1 diabetes.

The V gene is TRBV11-2, the J gene TRBJ2-7, with a weak D call TRBD1 (6 bases). CDR1 and CDR2 (germline): SGHAT, FQNNGV. V dropped 5 bases and J dropped 3 bases, with 14 bases sitting between them. CDR3 length equals 14 residues. The CDR3 protein is CASSPRQEIYEQYF. The CDR3 DNA reads TGTGCCAGCAGCCCCCGACAGGAGATCTACGAGCAGTACTTC.

This clone occurred a few times. The rearrangement joins TRBV13 to TRBJ1-2; the match to TRBD1 covers 8 bases. The J segment lost 8 bases and the V segment lost 4 bases, leaving 9 bases of the junction unmatched. Germline V CDR1 and CDR2: PRHDT, FYEKMQ (reference sequence). This CDR3 spans 14 amino acids. CDR3 sequence (DNA): TGTGCCAGCAGCTCCGGGACAGGCGAGGGGGGCTACACCTTC. Residues: CASSSGTGEGGYTF. Supplemented by reference TRBV13 and TRBJ1-2, the full variable domain reads AAGVIQSPRHLIKEKRETATLKCYPIPRHDTVYWYQQGPGQDPQFLISFYEKMQSDKGSIPDRFSAQQFSDYHSELNMSSLELGDSALYFCASSSGTGEGGYTFGSGTRLTVV.

This chain connects TRBV28 to TRBJ1-5, with 7 nucleotides matching TRBD1. This CDR3 comprises 16 residues. Germline loops: CDR1 MDHEN, CDR2 SYDVKM. J gave up 4 bases and V 6 bases, and 12 bases lay outside the gene matches. CDR3 region: CASRLIVGTANQPQHF. DNA for the CDR3: TGTGCCAGCAGATTAATAGTCGGGACAGCGAATCAGCCCCAGCATTTT.

The chain uses TRBV29-1 and TRBJ1-4; 7 bases match TRBD1. CDR1 and CDR2 from the germline V gene are SQVTM and ANQGSEA. The CDR3 runs to 13 residues. V lost 5 bases, J lost 5 bases, and 5 bases stayed unmatched. CDR3 DNA: TGCAGCGTTCGGACAGGCAAAAATGAAAAACTGTTTTTT. Its translation: CSVRTGKNEKLFF.

The rearrangement links TRBV11-3 to TRBJ1-2, with 9 nucleotides matching TRBD1. This CDR3 region has 13 residues. The germline V gene has CDR1 SGHNT and CDR2 YENEEA. The junction had 6 bases not matched to a gene; V was cut back by 5 bases and J by 8 bases. This CDR3 is CASSPQGASGYTF. The CDR3 DNA is TGTGCCAGCAGCCCACAGGGGGCGTCAGGCTACACCTTC. Drawing the rest from reference TRBV11-3 and TRBJ1-2, the complete variable domain is EAGVVQSPRYKIIEKKQPVAFWCNPISGHNTLYWYLQNLGQGPELLIRYENEEAVDDSQLPKDRFSAERLKGVDSTLKIQPAELGDSAVYLCASSPQGASGYTFGSGTRLTVV.

The rearrangement uses TRBV15 and TRBJ2-2; 8 bases line up with TRBD1. After removal of 5 bases from V and 0 bases from J, the junction contained 5 bases not matched to a gene. CDR1 is LNHNV and CDR2 is YYDKDF in the germline V gene (reference sequence). The CDR3 spans 16 residues. The CDR3 loop is CATSHGGQANTGELFF. As DNA, the CDR3 is TGTGCCACCAGCCACGGGGGACAGGCGAACACCGGGGAGCTGTTTTTT.

The CDR3 DNA sequence: TGTGCCAGCAGTCTAGGGACATCATATCGCGGCTACACCTTC. This codes for CASSLGTSYRGYTF. V and J are TRBV28 and TRBJ1-2, with D perhaps matching TRBD1 (6 bases). The length of the CDR3 is 14 residues. The germline CDR1 and CDR2 sequences are MDHEN and SYDVKM. The V end lost 5 bases, the J end lost 8 bases, and 18 bases lay between the germline ends.

This clone has more than one count but fewer than ten. This chain connects TRBV19 to TRBJ2-4; unclear D gene. This CDR3 region has 11 residues. Trimming left V 7 bases short and J 8 bases short, with 9 bases between. Germline CDR1 reads LNHDA; CDR2 reads SQIVND (reference sequence). CDR3 sequence: CASTSRDIQYF. In DNA form, the CDR3 reads TGTGCCAGTACCTCCCGGGACATTCAGTACTTC.

The chain combines TRBV5-1 with TRBJ2-1; D is undetermined. Trimming removed 4 bases at V and 5 bases at J, with 7 bases between. The CDR3 spans 12 residues. Germline CDR1 and CDR2: SGHRS and YFSETQ. CDR3 in amino acids: CASSQNNNEQFF. Written as DNA, the CDR3 is TGCGCCAGCAGCCAGAACAACAATGAGCAGTTCTTC. Full variable domain (rest looked up from reference TRBV5-1 and TRBJ2-1): KAGVTQTPRYLIKTRGQQVTLSCSPISGHRSVSWYQQTPGQGLQFLFEYFSETQRNKGNFPGRFSGRQFSNSRSEMNVSTLELGDSALYLCASSQNNNEQFFGPGTRLTVL.

The J gene is TRBJ1-1, the V gene TRBV30; tentatively, D is TRBD1 (5 bases). Germline V gives CDR1 GTSNPN, CDR2 SVGIG (reference sequence). This CDR3 has 13 residues. Trimming left V 4 bases short and J 5 bases short, with 14 bases between. The CDR3 sequence is CAWIRRAGTEAFF. CDR3 coding DNA: TGTGCCTGGATCCGCAGGGCAGGGACTGAAGCTTTCTTT.

This clone occurred a few times. This rearrangement joins TRBV5-1 to TRBJ2-4; D gene ambiguous. Trimming stripped 4 bases from V and 1 base from J, with 15 bases between. The CDR3 spans 16 residues. Germline CDR1 reads SGHRS; CDR2 reads YFSETQ. CDR3 coding DNA: TGCGCCAGCAGCCTACAACCGGCAGGCGCCAAAAACATTCAGTACTTC. This gives the protein CASSLQPAGAKNIQYF.

This clone was counted a few times. The gene calls are TRBV5-1 and TRBJ1-6; no clear D. V lost 0 bases and J lost 5, with 6 bases in between. The V gene's germline CDR1 is SGHRS and CDR2 YFSETQ. The CDR3 has 14 amino acids. CDR3 in DNA: TGCGCCAGCAGCTTGGGTCCAGATAATTCACCCCTCCACTTT. Its translation: CASSLGPDNSPLHF.

This clone was counted only a few times. The chain recombines TRBV21-1 with TRBJ2-1; TRBD2 is taken as the D call from the table, unchecked against the DNA. TRBV21-1 is described as a pseudogene. CDR3 length equals 13 residues. This chain's CDR3 is CASSKGEGHEQFF. For the CDR3, the DNA is TGTGCCAGCAGCAAAGGGGAGGGACATGAGCAGTTCTTC.

This clone turned up a few times. The gene calls are TRBV5-1 and TRBJ2-2; 10 nucleotides match TRBD1. CDR3 size: 15 residues. V dropped 8 bases and J dropped 6; count of bases not matched to a gene: 10. Germline CDR1 reads SGHRS; CDR2 reads YFSETQ. DNA of the CDR3: TGCGCCAGTAGATCCGGGACAGGGGAGGCCGGGGAGCTGTTTTTT. It is translated as CASRSGTGEAGELFF.

The V call is TRBV30, the J call TRBJ1-1; D is undetermined. CDR3 size: 15 residues. Germline loops: CDR1 GTSNPN, CDR2 SVGIG (reference sequence). V lost 3 bases, J lost 2 bases, and 16 bases lay in between. The CDR3 DNA is TGTGCCTGGAGAGGCGGGCCTGCACGTAACACTGAAGCTTTCTTT. It translates to CAWRGGPARNTEAFF.

This clone appeared a few times. The gene calls are TRBV25-1 and TRBJ2-3, with D tentatively TRBD2 (7 bases). This CDR3 comprises 15 residues. V gave up 7 bases and J gave up 1 base, with 15 bases separating them. CDR1 is MGHDK, CDR2 SYGVNS, per germline. CDR3 protein: CASTPRGAGTDTQYF. CDR3 sequence (DNA): TGTGCCAGCACCCCACGGGGGGCGGGCACAGATACGCAGTATTTT.

This clone was recorded once. The rearrangement joins TRBV4-1 to TRBJ1-1; 7 bases fit TRBD1. The germline V gene has CDR1 MGHRA and CDR2 YSYEKL. With V trimmed by 4 bases and J by 3 bases, 8 bases remained unmatched. The CDR3 length is 15 residues. CDR3 region: CASSPQKGADTEAFF. DNA of the CDR3: TGCGCCAGCAGCCCACAGAAGGGGGCAGACACTGAAGCTTTCTTT.

This chain connects TRBV7-2 to TRBJ2-1; D remains ambiguous. Looked up from germline, CDR1 is SGHTA and CDR2 is FQGNSA. V was trimmed by 2 bases and J by 8 bases, leaving 7 bases between them. CDR3 length: 12 residues. CDR3 DNA: TGTGCCAGCAGCTTATTTTTCGATGAGCAGTTCTTC. Its translation: CASSLFFDEQFF.

V is TRBV30 and J is TRBJ2-3; D might be TRBD2 (6 bases). The V and J ends lost 4 bases and 0 bases respectively, with 8 bases between them. This CDR3 contains 13 residues. Germline CDR1 is GTSNPN and CDR2 is SVGIG (reference sequence). The CDR3 reads CAWTSGSTDTQYF. The CDR3 nucleotides read TGTGCCTGGACCAGCGGGAGCACAGATACGCAGTATTTT.

The chain recombines TRBV9 with TRBJ1-2; 7 positions agree with TRBD1. Per germline, CDR1 SGDLS and CDR2 YYNGEE. V lost 3 bases and J lost 6; bases outside the gene matches: 8. The CDR3 consists of 14 residues. In nucleotides, the CDR3 is TGTGCCAGCAGCGCCCAGGACAGGAACCATGGCTACACCTTC. This codes for CASSAQDRNHGYTF.

This clone was detected only a few times. The chain has TRBV28 and TRBJ1-1; D not certain. CDR3 length equals 13 residues. With 6 bases removed from V and 4 bases from J, the gap between germline ends came to 12 bases. CDR1 is MDHEN, CDR2 SYDVKM, per germline. The CDR3 bases are TGTGCCAGCAGCCTCCCCGGGGTCACTGAAGCTTTCTTT. Translating it yields CASSLPGVTEAFF.

The rearrangement links TRBV28 to TRBJ1-1; the D is unclear. Trimming took off 2 bases at V and 2 bases at J, with 9 bases between the two ends. The CDR3 is 14 amino acids. Germline assignment: CDR1 MDHEN and CDR2 SYDVKM. The CDR3 loop reads CASSLGGGNTEAFF. In nucleotides, the CDR3 is TGTGCCAGCAGTTTAGGAGGCGGTAACACTGAAGCTTTCTTT.

This clone has only a few counts. V gene TRBV2 combines with J gene TRBJ2-5; 7 positions match TRBD1. With 6 bases clipped from V and 4 bases from J, the junction kept 8 bases outside the gene matches. This CDR3 has 14 residues. Germline values: CDR1 SNHLY, CDR2 FYNNEI. DNA of the CDR3: TGTGCCAGCAGAAGACAGGGCGAGACAGAGACCCAGTACTTC. This codes for CASRRQGETETQYF.

The CDR3 protein is CASSFGFDEQFF. As DNA, the CDR3 is TGTGCCAGCAGCTTCGGGTTCGATGAGCAGTTCTTC. The J gene is TRBJ2-1, the V gene TRBV11-3; D is unclear. CDR1 and CDR2 from the germline V gene are SGHNT and YENEEA. The CDR3 covers 12 residues. With 3 bases removed from V and 8 bases from J, the gap between germline ends came to 8 bases.

The chain joins TRBV9 to TRBJ2-3; 9 bases are a match to TRBD2. The CDR3 covers 15 residues. The trim removed 3 bases at V and 3 bases at J, leaving 5 bases unmatched. In germline, CDR1 is SGDLS, CDR2 YYNGEE. The CDR3 coding sequence is TGTGCCAGCAGCGATAGCGGGGGTTTTACAGATACGCAGTATTTT. Translated, it gives CASSDSGGFTDTQYF. The full variable domain, rest sourced from reference TRBV9 and TRBJ2-3, is DSGVTQTPKHLITATGQRVTLRCSPRSGDLSVYWYQQSLDQGLQFLIQYYNGEERAKGNILERFSAQQFPDLHSELNLSSLELGDSALYFCASSDSGGFTDTQYFGPGTRLTVL.

This clone has only a few counts. This chain connects TRBV28 to TRBJ2-3; TRBD2 agrees at 9 bases. J lost 5 bases, V lost 7 bases, and 13 bases had no gene match. CDR1 and CDR2 from the germline V gene are MDHEN and SYDVKM. This CDR3 contains 16 residues. CDR3 amino acids: CASTEAGGRAVDTQYF. In DNA, the CDR3 is TGTGCCAGCACCGAGGCGGGCGGGAGGGCCGTAGATACGCAGTATTTT.

Only a few counts were recorded for this clone. The chain is built from TRBV4-2 and TRBJ2-1; TRBD2 matches at 7 bases. The CDR3 consists of 15 residues. Germline CDR1 LGHNA, CDR2 YNFKEQ. The ends lost 0 bases at V and 7 bases at J; junction bases unmatched: 6. The CDR3 nucleotides read TGTGCCAGCAGCCAAGATAGAAGCGGGGAAAATGAGCAGTTCTTC. Translating it yields CASSQDRSGENEQFF.